The 7 T cell receptor beta chains in this list originate from one sample, sequenced in a study of shared clonotypes between healthy human individuals. Generated by immunoSEQ multiplex PCR, the TCRdb table keeps only in-frame clones and is missing some. The profile shows under 1,100,000 clones, around 74% of them singletons. Sequenced input: memory CD4+ T cells sorted from blood. The subset: CD45RA-negative fraction. Receptor source: a young man in good health.

V is TRBV28 and J is TRBJ1-2, with D unresolved. The V gene lost 5 bases and the J gene lost 3 bases, with 7 bases spanning the gap. The CDR3 runs to 12 residues. CDR1 MDHEN and CDR2 SYDVKM come from the germline V gene. The chain's CDR3 is CASSPGHYGYTF. Here the CDR3 DNA reads TGTGCCAGCAGTCCCGGTCACTATGGCTACACCTTC.

The genes are TRBV27 and TRBJ1-4; possible D gene TRBD1, 6 bases. V lost 6 bases, J lost 12 bases, and 14 bases lay in between. The germline gives CDR1 MNHEY, CDR2 SMNVEV (reference sequence). This CDR3 has 12 residues. CDR3 loop: CASSRPQGELFF. CDR3 sequence (DNA): TGTGCCAGCAGCCGTCCACAGGGAGAACTGTTTTTT.

This clone was detected a few times. The V and J genes are TRBV11-3 and TRBJ2-2, with TRBD1 matching over 9 bases. This CDR3 is 17 amino acids long. CDR1 and CDR2 from the germline V gene are SGHNT and YENEEA. The ends lost 5 bases at V and 2 bases at J; junction bases unmatched: 9. The CDR3 DNA reads as TGTGCCAGCAGCGCTGCAGGGACAGGGTCCAACACCGGGGAGCTGTTTTTT. This translates into CASSAAGTGSNTGELFF.

Details on this clone: Other DNA sequences within the sample encode an identical CDR3. The chain recombines TRBV7-6 with TRBJ1-5; D unresolved. Germline CDR1 is SGHVS and CDR2 is FNYEAQ. The V end was cut by 5 bases, the J end by 3 bases, with 8 bases between. The CDR3 contains 13 residues. The CDR3 DNA sequence: TGTGCCAGCAGCACGAGCCTCAATCAGCCCCAGCATTTT. Translating gives CASSTSLNQPQHF.

The rearrangement links TRBV10-3 to TRBJ2-3; TRBD2 agrees at 14 bases. V lost 8 bases and J lost 1; bases outside the gene matches: 2. CDR3 length: 15 amino acids. Germline CDR1 ENHRY, CDR2 SYGVKD. CDR3 bases: TGTGCCATCCGGACTAGCGGGGGGCGCACAGATACGCAGTATTTT. Translation: CAIRTSGGRTDTQYF.

The chain is built from TRBV21-1 and TRBJ2-3. TRBV21-1 is designated a pseudogene. This CDR3 is 18 amino acids long. Here the CDR3 reads CASSKGSGLGVTVDTQYF. The CDR3 nucleotides are TGTGCCAGCAGCAAAGGATCAGGTTTGGGGGTTACGGTAGATACGCAGTATTTT.

Only a few counts were recorded for this clone. This chain joins TRBV30 and TRBJ1-2; 9 positions match TRBD1. In germline, CDR1 is GTSNPN, CDR2 SVGIG (reference sequence). The CDR3 loop spans 13 amino acids. J was trimmed by 8 bases and V by 3 bases; bases with no gene match: 7. The CDR3 is CAWSSTGGLGYTF. CDR3 DNA: TGTGCCTGGAGCTCGACAGGGGGATTGGGCTACACCTTC.